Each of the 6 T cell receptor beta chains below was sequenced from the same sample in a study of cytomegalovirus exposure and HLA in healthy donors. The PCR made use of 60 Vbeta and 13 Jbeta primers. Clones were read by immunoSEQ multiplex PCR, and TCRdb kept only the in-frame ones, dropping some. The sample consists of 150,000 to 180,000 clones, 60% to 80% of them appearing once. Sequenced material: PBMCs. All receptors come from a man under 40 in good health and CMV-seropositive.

The CDR3 here is CASRRTGLSNEQFF. The CDR3 DNA reads as TGTGCCAGCAGAAGGACAGGGCTGTCCAATGAGCAGTTCTTC. The chain employs TRBV28 and TRBJ2-1; 8 bases match TRBD1. The CDR3 is 14 residues long. The germline V gene encodes CDR1 MDHEN and CDR2 SYDVKM. V trimming: 6 bases; J trimming: 6 bases; junction bases outside the gene matches: 7. The whole variable domain, filled in from reference TRBV28 and TRBJ2-1, reads DVKVTQSSRYLVKRTGEKVFLECVQDMDHENMFWYRQDPGLGLRLIYFSYDVKMKEKGDIPEGYSVSREKKERFSLILESASTNQTSMYLCASRRTGLSNEQFFGPGTRLTVL.

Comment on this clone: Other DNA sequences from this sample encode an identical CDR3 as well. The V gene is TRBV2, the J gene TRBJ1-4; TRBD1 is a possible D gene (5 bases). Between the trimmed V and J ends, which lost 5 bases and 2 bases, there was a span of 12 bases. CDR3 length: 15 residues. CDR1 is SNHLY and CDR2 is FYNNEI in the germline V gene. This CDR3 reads CASSPQGATNEKLFF. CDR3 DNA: TGTGCCAGCAGTCCTCAGGGCGCGACTAATGAAAAACTGTTTTTT.

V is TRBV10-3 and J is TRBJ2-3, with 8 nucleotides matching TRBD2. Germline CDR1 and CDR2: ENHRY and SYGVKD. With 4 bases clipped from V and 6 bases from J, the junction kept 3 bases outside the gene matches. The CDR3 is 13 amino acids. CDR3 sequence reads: CAISGRGGDTQYF. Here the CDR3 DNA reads TGTGCCATCAGTGGACGCGGGGGGGATACGCAGTATTTT.

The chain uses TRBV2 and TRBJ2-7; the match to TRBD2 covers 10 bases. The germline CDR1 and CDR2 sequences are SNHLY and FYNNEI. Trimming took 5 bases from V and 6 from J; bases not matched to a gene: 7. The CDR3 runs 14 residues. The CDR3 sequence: CASSRLAGVAEQYF. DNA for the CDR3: TGTGCCAGCAGTAGGCTAGCGGGAGTGGCCGAGCAGTACTTC.

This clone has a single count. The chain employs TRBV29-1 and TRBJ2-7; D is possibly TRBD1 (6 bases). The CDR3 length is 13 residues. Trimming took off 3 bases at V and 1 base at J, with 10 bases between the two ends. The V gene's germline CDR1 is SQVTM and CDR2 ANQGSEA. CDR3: CSVEEGGSYEQYF. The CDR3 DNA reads TGCAGCGTTGAGGAAGGGGGATCCTACGAGCAGTACTTC.

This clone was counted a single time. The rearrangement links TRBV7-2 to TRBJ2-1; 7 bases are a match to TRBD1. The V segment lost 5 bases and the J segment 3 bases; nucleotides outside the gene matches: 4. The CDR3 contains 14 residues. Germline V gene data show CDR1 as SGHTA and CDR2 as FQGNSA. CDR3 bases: TGTGCCAGCAGCGTTCCAGGGGGCTACAATGAGCAGTTCTTC. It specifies CASSVPGGYNEQFF.